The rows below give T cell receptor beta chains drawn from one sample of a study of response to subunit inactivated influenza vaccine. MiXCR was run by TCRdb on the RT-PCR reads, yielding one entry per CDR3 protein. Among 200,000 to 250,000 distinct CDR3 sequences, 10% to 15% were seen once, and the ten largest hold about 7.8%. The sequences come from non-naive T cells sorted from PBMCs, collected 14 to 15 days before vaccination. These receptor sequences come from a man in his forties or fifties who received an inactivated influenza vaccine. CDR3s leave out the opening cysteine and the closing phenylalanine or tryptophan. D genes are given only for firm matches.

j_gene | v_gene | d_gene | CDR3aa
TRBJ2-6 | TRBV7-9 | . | ASIPGGSGANVLT
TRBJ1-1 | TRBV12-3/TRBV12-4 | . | ASRPVLNTEAF
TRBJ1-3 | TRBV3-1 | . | ASSFTGPGNTIY
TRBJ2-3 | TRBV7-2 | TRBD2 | ASSLDGTSADTQY
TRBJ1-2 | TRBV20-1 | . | SARRLTDGYT
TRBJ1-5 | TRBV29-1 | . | SVGQGSNQPQH
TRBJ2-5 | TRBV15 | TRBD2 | ATSSPGKLTGTSGKETQY
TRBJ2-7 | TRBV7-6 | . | ASSLAGAAGNEQY
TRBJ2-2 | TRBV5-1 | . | ASRGLTNTGELF
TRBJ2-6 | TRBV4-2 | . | ASSQDRSGFSGANVLT
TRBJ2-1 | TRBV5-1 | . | ASSPGGTYNEQF
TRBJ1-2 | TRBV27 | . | ASSYYPGITEGYT
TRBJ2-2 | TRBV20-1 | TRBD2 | SARLAGANTGELF
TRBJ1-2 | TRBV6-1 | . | ASSEETVPNYGYT
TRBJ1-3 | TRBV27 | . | ASSLSWGTGNTIY
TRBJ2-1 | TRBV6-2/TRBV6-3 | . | ASSYSIISNEQF
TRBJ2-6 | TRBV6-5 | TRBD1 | ASSSGTGPFVLT
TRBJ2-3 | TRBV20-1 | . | SARVWAQGTDTQY
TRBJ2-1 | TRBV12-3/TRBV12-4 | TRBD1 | ASSSQGGPSSYNEQF
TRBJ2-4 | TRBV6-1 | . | ASRHRDGKNIQY
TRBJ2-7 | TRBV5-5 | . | ASSLTGSSYEQY
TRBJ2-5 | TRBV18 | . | ASSPGQTQETQY
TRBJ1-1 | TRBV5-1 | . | ASRPFAGASAPSTEAF
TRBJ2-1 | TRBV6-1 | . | ASSKGDTYNEQF
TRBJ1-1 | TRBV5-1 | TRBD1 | ASSLKGQGDTEAF
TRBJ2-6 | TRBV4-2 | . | ASSQERARSGANVLT
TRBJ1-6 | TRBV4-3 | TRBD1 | ASSQVQGPNSPLH
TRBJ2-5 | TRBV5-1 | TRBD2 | ASSLGPGGLAYFQETQY
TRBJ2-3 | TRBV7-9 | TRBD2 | ASSPGLSGGTDTQY
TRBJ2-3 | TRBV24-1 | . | ATQGLTTDTQY
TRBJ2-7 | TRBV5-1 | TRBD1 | ASSIMPGQGASEQY
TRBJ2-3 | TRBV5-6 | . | ASSRGGLEADTQY
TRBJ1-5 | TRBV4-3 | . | ASSQERADQPQH
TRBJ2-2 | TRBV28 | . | ASAGDRTNTGELF
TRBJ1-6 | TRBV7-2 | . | ASSVGGAPSDSPLH
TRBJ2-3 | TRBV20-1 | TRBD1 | SAKTGNVDTQY
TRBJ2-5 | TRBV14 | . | ASSQRAGTQY